The 5 T cell receptor beta chains given below trace back to one sample, sequenced in a study of human T cells and chemical hapten exposure. TCRdb reprocessed the RACE reads with MiXCR, giving one entry per CDR3 protein. The table records nearly 55,000 distinct CDR3 sequences, less than 10% of them present only once. The sample's time point: patch test 2, 6 weeks after DPC sensitization. Treatment meaning: therapeutic diphenylcyclopropenone sensitization with weekly scalp DPC. The specimen was whole blood, collected in connection with sensitization to the hapten diphenylcyclopropenone (DPC). The receptors here all came from a woman in her 50s with alopecia areata. Some clones in this sample may be carry-over from other donors' samples.

The V gene is TRBV2, the J gene TRBJ1-4; D unresolved. Germline V gives CDR1 SNHLY, CDR2 FYNNEI. The V gene lost 7 bases and the J gene lost 8 bases, with 11 bases spanning the gap. The CDR3 runs to 12 residues. The CDR3 DNA is TGTGCCAGCAATATAGGCTTGGAAAAACTGTTTTTT. This encodes CASNIGLEKLFF.

This clonotype was observed a few times. The rearrangement links TRBV6-5 to TRBJ1-2; a weak D match, TRBD1 (6 bases). V gave up 6 bases and J gave up 4 bases, with 15 bases separating them. From germline, CDR1 is MNHEY and CDR2 SVGAGI. This CDR3 is 14 amino acids long. CDR3 in DNA: TGTGCCAGCAGCCCCGCCGGACAGTCCTATGGCTACACCTTC. Residues: CASSPAGQSYGYTF.

In this sample, this clonotype turned up many times. The V gene is TRBV7-9, the J gene TRBJ1-5; a weak D match, TRBD1 (5 bases). The CDR3 has 14 residues. The germline V and J ends were trimmed by 3 bases and 7 bases, with 13 bases remaining between them. Germline V CDR1 and CDR2: SEHNR, FQNEAQ (reference sequence). The CDR3 spells CASSFEGAGQPQHF. The CDR3 DNA sequence: TGTGCCAGCAGCTTCGAAGGGGCGGGGCAGCCCCAGCATTTT. The whole variable domain, filled in from reference TRBV7-9 and TRBJ1-5, reads DTGVSQNPRHKITKRGQNVTFRCDPISEHNRLYWYRQTLGQGPEFLTYFQNEAQLEKSRLLSDRFSAERPKGSFSTLEIQRTEQGDSAMYLCASSFEGAGQPQHFGDGTRLSIL.

There are a few counts of this clonotype. The V and J genes are TRBV3-1 and TRBJ1-5, with D possibly being TRBD1 (5 bases). Germline lookup yields CDR1 LGHDT and CDR2 YNNKEL (reference sequence). This CDR3 is 13 amino acids long. V lost 3 bases and J lost 2, with 5 bases in between. This CDR3 is CASSQGGNQPQHF. Here the CDR3 DNA reads TGTGCCAGCAGCCAGGGGGGCAATCAGCCCCAGCATTTT.

There are many counts of this clonotype. V usage is TRBV2 and J usage is TRBJ2-1, with TRBD1 matching 9 bases. Germline V gene lookup returns CDR1 SNHLY and CDR2 FYNNEI. The CDR3 is 15 residues long. V dropped 5 bases and J dropped 4; count of bases not matched to a gene: 6. CDR3 protein: CASSPGDRAYNEQFF. The CDR3 coding sequence is TGTGCCAGCAGTCCCGGGGACAGGGCTTACAATGAGCAGTTCTTC.